This T cell receptor (beta chain) appears in the sequencing data of a study of shared clonotypes between healthy human individuals. The table came from immunoSEQ multiplex PCR; TCRdb's copy has only in-frame clones and leaves some out. The sample lists under 1,100,000 clones; around 78% were seen once. There are 16 residues in the CDR3. The V and J ends lost 1 base and 10 bases, in that order; junction bases with no gene match: 9. Germline V CDR1 and CDR2: SNHLY, FYNNEI. Donors comprised healthy HIV-negative adults lacking recent acute infections or vaccinations. The source of this sequence is a man aged 18 to 30 in good health. Some clones in this sample may be carry-over from other donors' samples. The sample comprised memory CD4+ T cells from PBMCs. Documented subset: CD45RA-negative fraction. The V call is TRBV2, the J call TRBJ2-7; 14 nucleotides agree with TRBD2. This CDR3 is CASSEETQGLAGEQYF. The CDR3 nucleotides read TGTGCCAGCAGTGAAGAGACCCAGGGACTAGCGGGAGAACAGTACTTC.